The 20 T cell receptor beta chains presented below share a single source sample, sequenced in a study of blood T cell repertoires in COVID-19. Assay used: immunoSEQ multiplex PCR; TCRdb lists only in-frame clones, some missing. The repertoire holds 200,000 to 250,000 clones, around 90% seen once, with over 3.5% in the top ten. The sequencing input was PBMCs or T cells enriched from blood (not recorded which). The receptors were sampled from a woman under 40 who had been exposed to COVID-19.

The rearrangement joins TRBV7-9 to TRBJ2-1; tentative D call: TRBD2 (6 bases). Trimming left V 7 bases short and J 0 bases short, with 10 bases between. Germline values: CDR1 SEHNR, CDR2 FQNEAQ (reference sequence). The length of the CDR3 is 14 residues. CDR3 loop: CASKRADSYNEQFF. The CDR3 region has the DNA TGTGCCAGCAAGCGGGCGGACTCCTACAATGAGCAGTTCTTC.

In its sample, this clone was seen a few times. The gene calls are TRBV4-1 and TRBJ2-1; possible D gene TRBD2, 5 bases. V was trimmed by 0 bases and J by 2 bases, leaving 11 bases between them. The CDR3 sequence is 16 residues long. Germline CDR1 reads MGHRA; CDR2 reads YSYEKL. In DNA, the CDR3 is TGCGCCAGCAGCCAAGATGGTAGCGCCGCCTACAATGAGCAGTTCTTC. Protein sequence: CASSQDGSAAYNEQFF.

DNA for the CDR3: TGTGCCAGCAGTTTCGGACAGGAAAGCTCTGGGGCCAACGTCCTGACTTTC. It encodes CASSFGQESSGANVLTF. The J gene is TRBJ2-6, the V gene TRBV28; 7 nucleotides match TRBD1. This CDR3 is built from 17 residues. V was clipped by 3 bases and J by 0 bases; unmatched bases: 5. Germline-derived CDR1 and CDR2 are MDHEN and SYDVKM.

CDR3 protein: CASSIVGGRTLPYEQYF. In nucleotides, the CDR3 is TGTGCCAGTAGTATAGTTGGCGGGAGGACGCTTCCCTACGAGCAGTACTTC. The chain couples TRBV19 to TRBJ2-7; 8 positions match TRBD2. Trimming cost V 1 base and J 2 bases; bases outside gene matches: 10. This CDR3 comprises 17 residues. Germline assignment: CDR1 LNHDA and CDR2 SQIVND (reference sequence).

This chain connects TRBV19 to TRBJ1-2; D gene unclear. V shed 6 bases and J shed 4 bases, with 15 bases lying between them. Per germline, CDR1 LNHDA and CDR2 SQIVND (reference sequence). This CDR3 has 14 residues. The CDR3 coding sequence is TGTGCCAGTAGCACTCCGGGAGTTGGCTATGGCTACACCTTC. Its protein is CASSTPGVGYGYTF. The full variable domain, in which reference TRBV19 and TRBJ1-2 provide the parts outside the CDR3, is DGGITQSPKYLFRKEGQNVTLSCEQNLNHDAMYWYRQDPGQGLRLIYYSQIVNDFQKGDIAEGYSVSREKKESFPLTVTSAQKNPTAFYLCASSTPGVGYGYTFGSGTRLTVV.

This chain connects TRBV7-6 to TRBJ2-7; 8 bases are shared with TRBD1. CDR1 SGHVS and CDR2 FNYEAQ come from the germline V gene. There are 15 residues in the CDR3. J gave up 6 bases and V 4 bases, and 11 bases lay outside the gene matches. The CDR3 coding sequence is TGTGCCAGCAGCTCGGTCCGGGACAGGTATTCCGAGCAGTACTTC. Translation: CASSSVRDRYSEQYF. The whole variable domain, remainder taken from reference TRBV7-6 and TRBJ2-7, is GAGVSQSPRYKVTKRGQDVALRCDPISGHVSLYWYRQALGQGPEFLTYFNYEAQQDKSGLPNDRFSAERPEGSISTLTIQRTEQRDSAMYRCASSSVRDRYSEQYFGPGTRLTVT.

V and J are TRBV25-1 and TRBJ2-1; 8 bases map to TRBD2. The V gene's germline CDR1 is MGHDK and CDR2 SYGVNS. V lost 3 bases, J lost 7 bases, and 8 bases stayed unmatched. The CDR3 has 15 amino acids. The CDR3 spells CASSDGGRLHNEQFF. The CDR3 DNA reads TGTGCCAGCAGTGACGGCGGGAGGTTACATAATGAGCAGTTCTTC.

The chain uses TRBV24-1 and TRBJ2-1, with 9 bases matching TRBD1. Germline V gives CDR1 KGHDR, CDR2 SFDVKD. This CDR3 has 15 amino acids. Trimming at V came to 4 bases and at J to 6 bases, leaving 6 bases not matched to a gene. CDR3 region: CATSDPSDRGNEQFF. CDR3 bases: TGTGCCACCAGTGACCCATCGGACAGGGGCAATGAGCAGTTCTTC.

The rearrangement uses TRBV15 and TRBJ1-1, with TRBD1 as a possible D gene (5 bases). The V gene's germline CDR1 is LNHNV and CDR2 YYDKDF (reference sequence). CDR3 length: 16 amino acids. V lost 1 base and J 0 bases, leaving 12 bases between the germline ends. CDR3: CATSRGEQALNTEAFF. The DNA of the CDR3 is TGTGCCACCAGCAGAGGAGAACAGGCGCTGAACACTGAAGCTTTCTTT. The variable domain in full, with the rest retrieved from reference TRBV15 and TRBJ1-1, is DAMVIQNPRYQVTQFGKPVTLSCSQTLNHNVMYWYQQKSSQAPKLLFHYYDKDFNNEADTPDNFQSRRPNTSFCFLDIRSPGLGDTAMYLCATSRGEQALNTEAFFGQGTRLTVV.

The CDR3 DNA sequence: TGTGCCAGCAGAGTAACTGCTGGGGCCAACGTCCTGACTTTC. It encodes CASRVTAGANVLTF. The V call is TRBV6-5, the J call TRBJ2-6; D gene ambiguous. This CDR3 has 14 residues. V shed 6 bases and J shed 2 bases, with 8 bases lying between them. CDR1 is MNHEY, CDR2 SVGAGI, per germline.

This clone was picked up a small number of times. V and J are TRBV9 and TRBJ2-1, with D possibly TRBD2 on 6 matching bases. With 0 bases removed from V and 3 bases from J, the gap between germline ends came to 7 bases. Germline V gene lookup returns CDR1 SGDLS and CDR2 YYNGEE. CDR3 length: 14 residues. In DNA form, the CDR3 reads TGTGCCAGCAGCGTAGGCGGGAACTACAATGAGCAGTTCTTC. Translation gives CASSVGGNYNEQFF.

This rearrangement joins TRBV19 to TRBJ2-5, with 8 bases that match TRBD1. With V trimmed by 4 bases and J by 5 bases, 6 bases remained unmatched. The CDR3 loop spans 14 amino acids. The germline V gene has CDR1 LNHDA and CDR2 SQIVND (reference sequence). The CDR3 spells CASSNYRGMETQYF. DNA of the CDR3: TGTGCCAGTAGTAACTACAGGGGGATGGAGACCCAGTACTTC. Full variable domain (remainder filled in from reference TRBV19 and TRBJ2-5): DGGITQSPKYLFRKEGQNVTLSCEQNLNHDAMYWYRQDPGQGLRLIYYSQIVNDFQKGDIAEGYSVSREKKESFPLTVTSAQKNPTAFYLCASSNYRGMETQYFGPGTRLLVL.

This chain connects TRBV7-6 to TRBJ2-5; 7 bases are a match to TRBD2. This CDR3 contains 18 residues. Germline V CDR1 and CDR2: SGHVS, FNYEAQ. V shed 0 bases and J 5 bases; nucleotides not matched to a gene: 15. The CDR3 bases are TGTGCCAGCAGCTTAGCGGGTTTTCGGGAGGTAGCTCGGGAGACCCAGTACTTC. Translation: CASSLAGFREVARETQYF. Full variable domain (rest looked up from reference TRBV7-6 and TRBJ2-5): GAGVSQSPRYKVTKRGQDVALRCDPISGHVSLYWYRQALGQGPEFLTYFNYEAQQDKSGLPNDRFSAERPEGSISTLTIQRTEQRDSAMYRCASSLAGFREVARETQYFGPGTRLLVL.

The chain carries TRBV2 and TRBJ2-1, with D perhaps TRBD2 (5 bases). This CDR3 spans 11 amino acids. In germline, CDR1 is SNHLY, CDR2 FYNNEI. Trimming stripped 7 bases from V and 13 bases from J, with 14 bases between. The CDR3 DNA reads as TGTGCCAGCACGAGTAGCGTGACCCAGTTCTTC. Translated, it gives CASTSSVTQFF.

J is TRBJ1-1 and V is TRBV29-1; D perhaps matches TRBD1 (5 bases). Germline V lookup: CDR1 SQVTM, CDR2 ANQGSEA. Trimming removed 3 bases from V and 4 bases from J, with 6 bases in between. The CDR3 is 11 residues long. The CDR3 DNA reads TGCAGCGTTGAGGGGGGCACTGAAGCTTTCTTT. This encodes CSVEGGTEAFF.

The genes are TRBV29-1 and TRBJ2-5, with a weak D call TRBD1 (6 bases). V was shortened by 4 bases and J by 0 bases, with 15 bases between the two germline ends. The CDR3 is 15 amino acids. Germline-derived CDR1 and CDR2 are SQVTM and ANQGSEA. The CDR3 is CSVVPGDQYQETQYF. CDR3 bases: TGCAGCGTTGTCCCAGGGGACCAATACCAAGAGACCCAGTACTTC.

The CDR3 is CASSLDTYDEQFF. CDR3 coding DNA: TGTGCCAGCAGCTTAGATACATATGATGAGCAGTTCTTC. This sequence joins TRBV7-9 and TRBJ2-1; D unresolved. The CDR3 spans 13 residues. The V gene's germline CDR1 is SEHNR and CDR2 FQNEAQ (reference sequence). Trimming pared 1 base from V and 8 bases from J, leaving 9 bases between. The full variable domain, completed using reference TRBV7-9 and TRBJ2-1, is DTGVSQNPRHKITKRGQNVTFRCDPISEHNRLYWYRQTLGQGPEFLTYFQNEAQLEKSRLLSDRFSAERPKGSFSTLEIQRTEQGDSAMYLCASSLDTYDEQFFGPGTRLTVL.

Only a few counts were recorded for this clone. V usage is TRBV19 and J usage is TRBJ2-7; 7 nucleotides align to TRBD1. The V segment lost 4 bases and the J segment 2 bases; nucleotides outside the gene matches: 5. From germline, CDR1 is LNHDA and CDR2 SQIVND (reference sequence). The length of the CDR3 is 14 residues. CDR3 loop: CASSNGQAPYEQYF. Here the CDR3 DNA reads TGTGCCAGTAGTAACGGACAGGCCCCCTACGAGCAGTACTTC.

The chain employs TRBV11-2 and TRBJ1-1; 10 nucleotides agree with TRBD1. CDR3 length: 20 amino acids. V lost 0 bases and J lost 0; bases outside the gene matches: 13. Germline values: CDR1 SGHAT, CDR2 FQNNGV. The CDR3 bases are TGTGCCAGCAGCTTAGATCGGACTTCGGGGACAGGGGTCATGAACACTGAAGCTTTCTTT. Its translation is CASSLDRTSGTGVMNTEAFF.

In DNA, the CDR3 is TGTGCCAGTAGGGCTAGTGAGGCCCAGAACTACAATGAGCAGTTCTTC. Protein: CASRASEAQNYNEQFF. The chain employs TRBV19 and TRBJ2-1; the D is unclear. The V end was cut by 6 bases, the J end by 3 bases, with 18 bases between. CDR1 and CDR2 from the germline V gene are LNHDA and SQIVND (reference sequence). The CDR3 has 16 residues.